The 15 T cell receptor beta chains listed next were all sequenced from one sample in a study of tumour-infiltrating T cells in Burkitt lymphoma (dated by TCRdb to the early 2020s). The library was built by means of the immunoSEQ multiplex PCR assay. Held by TCRdb, this immuneACCESS table contains in-frame sequences only and omits some clones. Under half of the omission traces to an unresolved V gene where checked; the cause of the rest is unknown. The sample table holds approximately 46,000 clones, of which around 29% were seen once. Of the sample, about 3% is held by the ten largest clones. Sequenced material: tumor tissue. The source is a human donor with Burkitt lymphoma.

This clone was counted between two and nine times. The chain employs TRBV6-1 and TRBJ2-1, with 8 nucleotides matching TRBD2. CDR1 MNHNS and CDR2 SASEGT come from the germline V gene. The V gene end was trimmed by 7 bases and the J gene end by 12 bases; junction bases not matched to a gene: 14. The CDR3 runs to 14 residues. CDR3 sequence: CASIQGLAGIGQFF. The CDR3 DNA reads as TGTGCCAGCATCCAGGGGCTAGCGGGTATTGGGCAGTTCTTC.

V and J are TRBV6-1 and TRBJ1-2, with no clear D. V lost 2 bases and J lost 10, with 20 bases in between. The CDR3 spans 15 residues. CDR1 and CDR2 from the germline V gene are MNHNS and SASEGT. CDR3 residues: CASSEWVGGTRAYTF. The CDR3 DNA follows: TGTGCCAGCAGTGAATGGGTGGGAGGCACGCGTGCCTACACCTTC.

The rearrangement links TRBV18 to TRBJ2-7; TRBD1 agrees at 7 bases. This CDR3 is 13 amino acids long. V shed 2 bases and J 5 bases; nucleotides not matched to a gene: 3. Germline V gene lookup returns CDR1 KGHSH and CDR2 LQKENI. CDR3 residues: CASSPRTGDEQYF. CDR3 sequence (DNA): TGTGCCAGCTCACCAAGAACAGGGGACGAGCAGTACTTC.

This clone was found a few times. This chain joins TRBV5-6 and TRBJ2-6; D is uncertain. CDR1 SGHDT and CDR2 YYEEEE come from the germline V gene. The CDR3 consists of 14 residues. V was pared by 4 bases and J by 0 bases, with 5 bases between. This chain's CDR3 is CASSPYSGANVLTF. DNA for the CDR3: TGTGCCAGCAGCCCTTACTCTGGGGCCAACGTCCTGACTTTC.

This chain uses TRBV7-2 with TRBJ1-1; no reliable D call. The CDR3 consists of 13 residues. The germline V and J ends were trimmed by 8 bases and 1 base, with 11 bases remaining between them. Per the germline V gene, CDR1 is SGHTA and CDR2 is FQGNSA. Here the CDR3 DNA reads TGTGCCAGCGGGCCCCGACAGAACACTGAAGCTTTCTTT. Translated, it gives CASGPRQNTEAFF.

As for this clone: Its ends do not fully match the called genes, so a read error is possible. This chain uses TRBV7-3 with TRBJ2-4; D call uncertain. Germline CDR1 reads SGHTA; CDR2 reads FQGTGA. This CDR3 contains 13 residues. CDR3 loop: CASSSRPNNIQYF. The CDR3 DNA follows: TGTGCCAGCAGCTCCCGGCCCAACAACATTCAGTACTTC.

The chain links TRBV5-1 to TRBJ2-7; the D gene could be TRBD1 or TRBD2 (5 bases each). Germline-derived CDR1 and CDR2 are SGHRS and YFSETQ. The CDR3 spans 14 residues. V dropped 0 bases and J dropped 3 bases, with 10 bases sitting between them. The CDR3 reads CASSLGGSRYEQYF. The CDR3 coding sequence is TGCGCCAGCAGCTTGGGGGGGTCCCGCTACGAGCAGTACTTC.

The rearrangement links TRBV5-1 to TRBJ2-5, with 9 bases aligning to TRBD2. This CDR3 has 15 amino acids. V shed 2 bases, J shed 2 bases, and the junction held 4 bases outside the gene matches. CDR1 is SGHRS, CDR2 YFSETQ, per germline. Here the CDR3 reads CASSLGTSPQETQYF. The DNA for the CDR3 is TGCGCCAGCAGCTTAGGGACTAGCCCGCAAGAGACCCAGTACTTC.

The sample holds a few counts of this clone. The gene calls are TRBV2 and TRBJ2-5; either TRBD1 or TRBD2 may fit D (6 bases each). Germline values: CDR1 SNHLY, CDR2 FYNNEI. The CDR3 extends over 17 amino acids. V gave up 2 bases and J gave up 1 base, with 17 bases separating them. The CDR3 is CASSELGGRSFQETQYF. The CDR3 bases are TGTGCCAGCAGTGAACTCGGGGGCAGGAGCTTCCAAGAGACCCAGTACTTC.

The gene calls are TRBV27 and TRBJ1-5; D call uncertain. The CDR3 extends over 13 amino acids. Trimming removed 2 bases from V and 8 bases from J, with 10 bases in between. CDR1 is MNHEY, CDR2 SMNVEV, per germline (reference sequence). The CDR3 sequence: CASSLRVGKPQHF. Here the CDR3 DNA reads TGTGCCAGCAGTTTAAGGGTGGGCAAGCCCCAGCATTTT.

By share of the sample, this clone is medium-sized. The chain recombines TRBV6-1 with TRBJ2-7; D gene uncertain. CDR1 and CDR2 (germline): MNHNS, SASEGT. With 3 bases removed from V and 0 bases from J, the gap between germline ends came to 9 bases. The CDR3 is made up of 14 amino acids. The CDR3 reads CASSDIAVSYEQYF. CDR3 DNA sequence: TGTGCCAGCAGTGATATCGCAGTCTCCTACGAGCAGTACTTC.

This clone has only a few counts. V usage is TRBV19 and J usage is TRBJ1-2, with a weak D call TRBD1 (5 bases). The CDR3 is made up of 13 amino acids. The ends were cut back, 6 bases at V and 3 bases at J, with 11 bases in the middle. Germline values: CDR1 LNHDA, CDR2 SQIVND (reference sequence). CDR3 nucleotide sequence: TGTGCCAGTAGGGAACGGGGGGACTATGGCTACACCTTC. Protein sequence: CASRERGDYGYTF.

This clone was seen only a few times. As DNA, the CDR3 is TGTGCCAGCAGCCTGCGTCAAAGCGGGGAAGAGACCCAGTACTTC. This translates into CASSLRQSGEETQYF. The J gene is TRBJ2-5, the V gene TRBV7-2, with 7 bases lining up with TRBD2. Germline-derived CDR1 and CDR2 are SGHTA and FQGNSA. The CDR3 spans 15 residues. V was clipped by 5 bases and J by 3 bases; unmatched bases: 9.

The chain has TRBV18 and TRBJ2-4; either TRBD1 or TRBD2 may fit D (5 bases each). The germline V gene has CDR1 KGHSH and CDR2 LQKENI. The CDR3 contains 15 residues. Trimming cost V 3 bases and J 4 bases, with 13 bases left between them. The CDR3 DNA follows: TGTGCCAGCTCACCTGTTGGGGGTATGAAAAACATTCAGTACTTC. Residues: CASSPVGGMKNIQYF.

The chain combines TRBV7-2 with TRBJ1-1; D possibly corresponds to TRBD1 (5 bases). The CDR3 length is 17 residues. Germline V CDR1 and CDR2: SGHTA, FQGNSA. Trimming took 3 bases from V and 1 from J, leaving 18 bases between them. CDR3 DNA sequence: TGTGCCAGCAGCTTCTCCGACTGGGGCTCTCGGAACACTGAAGCTTTCTTT. It yields the protein CASSFSDWGSRNTEAFF.